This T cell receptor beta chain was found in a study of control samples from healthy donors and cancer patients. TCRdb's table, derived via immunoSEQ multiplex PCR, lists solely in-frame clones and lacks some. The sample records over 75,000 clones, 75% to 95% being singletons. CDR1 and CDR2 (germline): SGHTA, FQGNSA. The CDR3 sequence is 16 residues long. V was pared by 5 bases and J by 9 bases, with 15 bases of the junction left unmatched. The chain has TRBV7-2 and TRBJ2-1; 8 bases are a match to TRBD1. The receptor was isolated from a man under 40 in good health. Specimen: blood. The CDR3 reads CASSRLPPGTGIEQFF. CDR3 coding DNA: TGTGCCAGCAGCCGTCTCCCCCCCGGGACAGGCATTGAGCAGTTCTTC.